The 10 T cell receptor beta chains in this list originate from one sample, sequenced in a study of cytomegalovirus exposure and HLA in healthy donors (TCRdb year 2017). Libraries were prepared through the immunoSEQ multiplex PCR assay. The multiplex PCR relied on a mix of 60 forward primers for TCR Vbeta segments and 13 reverse primers for TCR Jbeta segments. TCRdb mirrors the immuneACCESS table, restricted to in-frame sequences. Some clones are absent from its copies; in checked studies, under half trace to an unresolved V gene, and the reason for the others is unknown. The sample table on file contains approximately 210,000 clones. Together, the top ten hold about 1% of the sample. The sample comprised PBMCs. These receptors were collected from a woman aged 30 to 39 in good health and CMV-seropositive.

The gene calls are TRBV7-9 and TRBJ2-7; D might be TRBD1 (6 bases). CDR3 size: 15 residues. CDR1 is SEHNR, CDR2 FQNEAQ, per germline (reference sequence). V was shortened by 8 bases and J by 2 bases, with 19 bases between the two germline ends. Here the CDR3 reads CASGAGVYGAYEQYF. The CDR3 DNA follows: TGTGCCAGCGGGGCAGGGGTTTATGGGGCCTACGAGCAGTACTTC.

The chain has TRBV6-5 and TRBJ1-1; 7 positions match TRBD1. The ends lost 7 bases at V and 3 bases at J; junction bases unmatched: 5. Germline V gives CDR1 MNHEY, CDR2 SVGAGI. The CDR3 spans 13 residues. The chain's CDR3 is CASIPTGYTEAFF. CDR3 nucleotides: TGTGCCAGCATACCGACAGGGTACACTGAAGCTTTCTTT.

The chain is built from TRBV5-6 and TRBJ2-1; D may be TRBD1 (6 bases). Trimming removed 0 bases at V and 6 bases at J, with 19 bases between. Germline CDR1 reads SGHDT; CDR2 reads YYEEEE. The CDR3 contains 17 residues. DNA of the CDR3: TGTGCCAGCAGCTTGGCATGGGGGCGCGGATACGGCAATGAGCAGTTCTTC. It specifies CASSLAWGRGYGNEQFF.

The chain uses TRBV27 and TRBJ2-2; 8 bases agree with TRBD1. Germline loops: CDR1 MNHEY, CDR2 SMNVEV (reference sequence). The CDR3 has 15 residues. The V gene end was trimmed by 3 bases and the J gene end by 4 bases; junction bases not matched to a gene: 4. DNA for the CDR3: TGTGCCAGCAGTTTCGACAGGGGATCCACCGGGGAGCTGTTTTTT. This codes for CASSFDRGSTGELFF.

The chain employs TRBV10-3 and TRBJ2-1; D not certain. CDR1 ENHRY and CDR2 SYGVKD come from the germline V gene. There are 14 residues in the CDR3. V lost 2 bases and J lost 3, with 8 bases in between. CDR3 protein: CAISEVSLYNEQFF. In nucleotides, the CDR3 is TGTGCCATCAGTGAGGTCAGTCTCTACAATGAGCAGTTCTTC.

The chain has TRBV9 and TRBJ1-2; TRBD1 agrees at 8 bases. This CDR3 comprises 17 residues. CDR1 is SGDLS and CDR2 is YYNGEE in the germline V gene. J lost 0 bases, V lost 3 bases, and 10 bases had no gene match. The CDR3 reads CASSAGQDHSPNYGYTF. As DNA, the CDR3 is TGTGCCAGCAGCGCGGGACAGGACCACTCCCCTAACTATGGCTACACCTTC.

The V call is TRBV7-2, the J call TRBJ2-7; D is ambiguous. CDR1 and CDR2 (germline): SGHTA, FQGNSA. V lost 5 bases and J 4 bases, leaving 12 bases between the germline ends. The CDR3 totals 13 residues. CDR3 protein: CASSRLQNYEQYF. The CDR3 DNA reads as TGTGCCAGCAGCCGCCTCCAGAATTACGAGCAGTACTTC.

V is TRBV2 and J is TRBJ1-6; 9 positions agree with TRBD1. The CDR3 is made up of 16 amino acids. V shed 5 bases and J 4 bases; nucleotides not matched to a gene: 6. Germline V gene sequence: CDR1 SNHLY, CDR2 FYNNEI. In DNA, the CDR3 is TGTGCCAGCAGTACACGAGACAGGGGGTATAATTCACCCCTCCACTTT. Protein sequence: CASSTRDRGYNSPLHF.

The chain employs TRBV6-1 and TRBJ2-5; a possible D gene is TRBD1 (6 bases). The J call is doubtful: the DNA matches TRBJ2-7 better. Germline lookup yields CDR1 MNHNS and CDR2 SASEGT. CDR3 size: 15 residues. The CDR3 DNA reads TGTGCCAGCAGGCAGGGGCTCACTTTCGCCTACGAGCAGTACTTC. Its translation is CASRQGLTFAYEQYF.

The chain recombines TRBV4-1 with TRBJ1-2; D is unresolved. CDR3 length equals 18 residues. Deletions cut 3 bases from V and 4 bases from J, with 24 bases between. Germline V lookup: CDR1 MGHRA, CDR2 YSYEKL. CDR3 coding DNA: TGCGCCAGCAGCCATGTCCGACGGGAGCCGAATTTACTCTATGGCTACACCTTC. Its translation is CASSHVRREPNLLYGYTF.